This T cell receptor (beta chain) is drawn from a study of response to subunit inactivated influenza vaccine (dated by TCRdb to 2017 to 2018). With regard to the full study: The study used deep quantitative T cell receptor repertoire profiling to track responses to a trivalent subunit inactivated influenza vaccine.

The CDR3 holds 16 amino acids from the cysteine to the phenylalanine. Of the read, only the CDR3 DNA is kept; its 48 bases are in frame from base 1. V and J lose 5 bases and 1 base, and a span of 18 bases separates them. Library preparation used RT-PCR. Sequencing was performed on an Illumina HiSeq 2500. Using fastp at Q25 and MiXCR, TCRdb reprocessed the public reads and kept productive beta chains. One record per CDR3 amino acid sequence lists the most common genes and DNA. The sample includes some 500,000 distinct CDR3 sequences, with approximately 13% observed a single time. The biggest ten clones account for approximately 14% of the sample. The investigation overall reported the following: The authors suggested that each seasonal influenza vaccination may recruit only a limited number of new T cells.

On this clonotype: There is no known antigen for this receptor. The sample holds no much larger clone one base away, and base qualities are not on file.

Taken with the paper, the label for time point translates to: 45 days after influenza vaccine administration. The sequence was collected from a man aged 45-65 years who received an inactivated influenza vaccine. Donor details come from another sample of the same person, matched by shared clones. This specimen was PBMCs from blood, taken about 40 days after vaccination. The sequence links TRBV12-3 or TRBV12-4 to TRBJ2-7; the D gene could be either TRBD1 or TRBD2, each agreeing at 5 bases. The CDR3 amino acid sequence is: CASSQGPRPSSYEQYF. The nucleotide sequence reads TGTGCCAGCAGTCAGGGACCTAGGCCCTCGTCCTACGAGCAGTACTTC.